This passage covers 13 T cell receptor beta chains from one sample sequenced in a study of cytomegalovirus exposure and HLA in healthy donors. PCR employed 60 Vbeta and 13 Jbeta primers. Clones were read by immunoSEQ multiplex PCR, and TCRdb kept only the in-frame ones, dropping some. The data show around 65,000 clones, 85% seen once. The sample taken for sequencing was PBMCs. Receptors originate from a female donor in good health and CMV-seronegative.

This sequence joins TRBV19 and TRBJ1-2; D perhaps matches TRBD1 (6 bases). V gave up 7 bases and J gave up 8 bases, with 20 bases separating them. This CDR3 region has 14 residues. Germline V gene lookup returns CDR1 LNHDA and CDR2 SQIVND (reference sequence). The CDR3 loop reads CASKHQGTEGGYTF. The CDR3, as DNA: TGTGCCAGTAAGCACCAGGGGACCGAGGGCGGCTACACCTTC.

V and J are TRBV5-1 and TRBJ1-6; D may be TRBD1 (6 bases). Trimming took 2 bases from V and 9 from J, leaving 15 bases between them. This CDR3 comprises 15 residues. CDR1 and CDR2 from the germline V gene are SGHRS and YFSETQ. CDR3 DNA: TGCGCCAGCAGCTTCGACCAACAGGGAATTTCACCCCTCCACTTT. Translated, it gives CASSFDQQGISPLHF.

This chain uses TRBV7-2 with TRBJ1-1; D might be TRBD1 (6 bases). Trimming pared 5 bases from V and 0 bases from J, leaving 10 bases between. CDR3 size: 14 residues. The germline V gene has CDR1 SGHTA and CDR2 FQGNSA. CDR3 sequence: CASSPRTVNTEAFF. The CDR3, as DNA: TGTGCCAGCAGCCCCCGGACAGTGAACACTGAAGCTTTCTTT.

CDR3 residues: CASSLEGVGNTIYF. The CDR3 coding sequence is TGCGCCAGCAGCTTGGAAGGGGTCGGAAACACCATATATTTT. The chain has TRBV5-1 and TRBJ1-3; the D gene is possibly TRBD1 (5 bases). Germline V gives CDR1 SGHRS, CDR2 YFSETQ. Trimming stripped 0 bases from V and 4 bases from J, with 8 bases between. This CDR3 has 14 residues. Based on the CDR3 plus reference TRBV5-1 and TRBJ1-3, the full variable domain is KAGVTQTPRYLIKTRGQQVTLSCSPISGHRSVSWYQQTPGQGLQFLFEYFSETQRNKGNFPGRFSGRQFSNSRSEMNVSTLELGDSALYLCASSLEGVGNTIYFGEGSWLTVV.

The chain's CDR3 is CANYSPGQGLGGAGELFF. The CDR3 coding sequence is TGCGCCAACTACAGTCCGGGACAGGGACTGGGTGGGGCCGGGGAGCTGTTTTTT. The V gene is TRBV5-1, the J gene TRBJ2-2; 9 bases agree with TRBD1. The CDR3 is 18 residues long. The V gene end was trimmed by 9 bases and the J gene end by 6 bases; junction bases not matched to a gene: 21. Germline V CDR1 and CDR2: SGHRS, YFSETQ.

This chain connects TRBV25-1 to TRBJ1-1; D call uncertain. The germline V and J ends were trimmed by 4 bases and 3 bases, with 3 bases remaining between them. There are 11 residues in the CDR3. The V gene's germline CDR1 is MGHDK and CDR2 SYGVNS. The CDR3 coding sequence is TGTGCCAGCAGTGCTTACACTGAAGCTTTCTTT. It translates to CASSAYTEAFF.

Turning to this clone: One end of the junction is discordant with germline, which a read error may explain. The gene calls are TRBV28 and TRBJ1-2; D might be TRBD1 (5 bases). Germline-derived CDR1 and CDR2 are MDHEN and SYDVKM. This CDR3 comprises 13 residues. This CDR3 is CASTLRGHYGYTF. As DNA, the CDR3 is TGTGCCAGCACTTTAAGGGGTCACTATGGCTACACCTTC.

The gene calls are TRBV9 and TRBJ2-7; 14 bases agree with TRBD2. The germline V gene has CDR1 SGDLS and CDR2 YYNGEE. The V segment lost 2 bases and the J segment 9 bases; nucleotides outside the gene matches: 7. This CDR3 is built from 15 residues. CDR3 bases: TGTGCCAGCAGCGTGTCCGGGACTAGCGGGAGTGGGCAGTACTTC. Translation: CASSVSGTSGSGQYF.

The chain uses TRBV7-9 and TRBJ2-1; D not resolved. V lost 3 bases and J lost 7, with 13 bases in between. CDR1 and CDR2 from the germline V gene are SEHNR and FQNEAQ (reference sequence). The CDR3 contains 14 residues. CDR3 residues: CASSLGGQANEQFF. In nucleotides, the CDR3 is TGTGCCAGCAGCTTGGGTGGCCAGGCAAATGAGCAGTTCTTC. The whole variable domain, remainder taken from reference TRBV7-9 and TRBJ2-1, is DTGVSQNPRHKITKRGQNVTFRCDPISEHNRLYWYRQTLGQGPEFLTYFQNEAQLEKSRLLSDRFSAERPKGSFSTLEIQRTEQGDSAMYLCASSLGGQANEQFFGPGTRLTVL.

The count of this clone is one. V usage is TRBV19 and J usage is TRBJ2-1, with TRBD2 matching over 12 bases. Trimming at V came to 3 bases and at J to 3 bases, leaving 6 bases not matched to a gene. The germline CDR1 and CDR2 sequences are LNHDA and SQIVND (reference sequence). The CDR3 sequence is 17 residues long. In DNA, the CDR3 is TGTGCCAGTAGTATTGGGCTAGCGGGAGGGCTCTACAATGAGCAGTTCTTC. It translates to CASSIGLAGGLYNEQFF. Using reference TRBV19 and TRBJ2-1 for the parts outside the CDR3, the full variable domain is DGGITQSPKYLFRKEGQNVTLSCEQNLNHDAMYWYRQDPGQGLRLIYYSQIVNDFQKGDIAEGYSVSREKKESFPLTVTSAQKNPTAFYLCASSIGLAGGLYNEQFFGPGTRLTVL.

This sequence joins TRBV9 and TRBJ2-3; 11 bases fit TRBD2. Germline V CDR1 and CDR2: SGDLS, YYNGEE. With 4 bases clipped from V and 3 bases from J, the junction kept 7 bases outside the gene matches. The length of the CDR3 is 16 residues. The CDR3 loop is CASSIRTSGRTDTQYF. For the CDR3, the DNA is TGTGCCAGCAGCATCCGGACTAGCGGGCGTACAGATACGCAGTATTTT.

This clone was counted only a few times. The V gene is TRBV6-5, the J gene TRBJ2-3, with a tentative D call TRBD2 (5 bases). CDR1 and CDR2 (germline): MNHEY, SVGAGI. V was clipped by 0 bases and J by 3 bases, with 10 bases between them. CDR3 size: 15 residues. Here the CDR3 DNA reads TGTGCCAGCAGTTACTCGGGAGCTGGGACAGATACGCAGTATTTT. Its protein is CASSYSGAGTDTQYF.

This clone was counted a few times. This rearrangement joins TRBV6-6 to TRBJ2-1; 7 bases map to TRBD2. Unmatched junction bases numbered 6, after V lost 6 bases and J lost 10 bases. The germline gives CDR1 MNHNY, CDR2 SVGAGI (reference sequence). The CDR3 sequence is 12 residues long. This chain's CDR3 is CASSYTAGEQFF. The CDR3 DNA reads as TGTGCCAGCAGCTACACAGCGGGGGAGCAGTTCTTC.